This TCR beta chain was identified in a study of blood T cell repertoires in COVID-19. Background on the study: Whether acute or convalescent, the COVID-19 samples came from the United States, Italy and Spain.

In the original analysis: Amplification from reference gene primers served as the basis for estimated nucleated cell counts. Measured with immunoSEQ multiplex PCR; TCRdb has only the in-frame clones, and not every one. That table supplies the V and J calls and clone size; D and trimming were determined from the DNA. This table has fewer than 450,000 clones, about 88% appearing once. The clonotype originates from a woman aged 70-85 years with COVID-19, enrolled during active disease. Sequenced sample: peripheral blood.

The CDR3 DNA is TGCAGCGTTGAATCCGGTAATCAGCCCCAGCATTTT. Amino acid sequence: CSVESGNQPQHF. The rearrangement links TRBV29-1 to TRBJ1-5; D gene ambiguous. The CDR3 extends over 12 amino acids. Germline CDR1 reads SQVTM; CDR2 reads ANQGSEA. V shed 2 bases and J shed 4 bases, with 6 bases lying between them.